A selection of T cell receptor beta chains follows, all from one sample in a study of OX40 agonist ivuxolimab in advanced cancers. The repertoire was sequenced with immunoSEQ multiplex PCR; TCRdb's copy has only in-frame clones and lacks some. The sample has tens of thousands of clones, more than 85% seen once. This specimen was CD4+ or CD8+ T cells sorted from blood, taken in a trial of the OX40 agonist ivuxolimab. The receptors here all came from an adult with an advanced solid tumor such as melanoma, head and neck, liver or kidney cancer. CDR3s include the opening cysteine and the closing phenylalanine or tryptophan. A D gene is named only where the DNA matches it firmly. Part of the rows lack a size; the others show once, few, many or a class for expanded clones.

clone_size	v_call	d_call	j_call	cdr3_aa	cdr3_nt
.	TRBV11-2	.	TRBJ2-2	CASSRADPNTGELFF	TGTGCCAGCAGCAGAGCGGACCCGAACACCGGGGAGCTGTTTTTT
.	TRBV27	TRBD1	TRBJ1-1	CASSATGGLNTEAFF	TGTGCCAGCAGTGCGACAGGGGGCCTAAACACTGAAGCTTTCTTT
.	TRBV6-5	TRBD2	TRBJ2-5	CASSYSGGRGETQYF	TGTGCCAGCAGTTACTCGGGCGGGCGGGGGGAGACCCAGTACTTC
.	TRBV29-1	.	TRBJ2-5	CSVEKGTAQETQYF	TGCAGCGTTGAAAAGGGGACGGCCCAAGAGACCCAGTACTTC
once	TRBV10-3	.	TRBJ1-6	CAISEGYNSPLHF	TGTGCCATCAGCGAGGGGTATAATTCACCCCTCCACTTT
.	TRBV6-5	TRBD2	TRBJ2-1	CASRLSGSAYEQFF	TGTGCCAGCAGGCTTAGCGGGAGTGCGTATGAGCAGTTCTTC
.	TRBV7-9	.	TRBJ1-1	CASSVAGAGPNTEAFF	TGTGCCAGCAGCGTAGCAGGCGCTGGCCCGAACACTGAAGCTTTCTTT
.	TRBV12-5	TRBD1	TRBJ1-1	CASEPGQGVANTEAFF	TGTGCTAGTGAGCCGGGACAGGGTGTCGCGAACACTGAAGCTTTCTTT
.	TRBV5-6	.	TRBJ1-5	CASSFANQPQHF	TGTGCCAGCAGTTTTGCGAATCAGCCCCAGCATTTT
few	TRBV4-3	TRBD2	TRBJ2-1	CASSPKKTSGMQFDEQFF	TGCGCCAGCAGCCCAAAAAAAACTAGCGGGATGCAGTTCGATGAGCAGTTCTTC
.	TRBV18	.	TRBJ2-1	CASSPQENILGAYNEQFF	TGTGCCAGCTCACCACAGGAAAACATTTTGGGGGCCTACAATGAGCAGTTCTTC
.	TRBV29-1	.	TRBJ1-2	CSAGGTYGYTF	TGCAGCGCTGGAGGCACCTATGGCTACACCTTC
once	TRBV11-2	TRBD2	TRBJ2-3	CASSLLAASTDTQYF	TGTGCCAGCAGCTTACTAGCGGCTAGCACAGATACGCAGTATTTT
once	TRBV11-2	.	TRBJ1-1	CASSLEFGTEAFF	TGTGCCAGCAGCTTAGAGTTCGGCACTGAAGCTTTCTTT
once	TRBV6-1	.	TRBJ1-2	CASSELRAGYTF	TGTGCCAGCAGTGAACTCAGGGCTGGCTACACCTTC
.	TRBV29-1	.	TRBJ2-2	CSVTLKEDQLFF	TGCAGCGTTACCCTGAAGGAGGACCAGCTGTTTTTT
.	TRBV5-5	.	TRBJ1-5	CASSVAPGDGNQPQHF	TGTGCCAGCAGCGTGGCCCCCGGGGATGGCAATCAGCCCCAGCATTTT
few	TRBV5-1	TRBD2	TRBJ2-1	CASSIASGPYNEQFF	TGCGCCAGCAGCATCGCTAGCGGGCCTTACAATGAGCAGTTCTTC
few	TRBV6-5	.	TRBJ1-2	CASTRGAYGYTF	TGTGCCAGCACCCGGGGGGCCTATGGCTACACCTTC
.	TRBV7-9	.	TRBJ1-1	CASSLEGITEAFF	TGTGCCAGCAGCTTAGAGGGGATCACTGAAGCTTTCTTT
.	TRBV29-1	.	TRBJ2-5	CSVGRGQETQYF	TGCAGCGTTGGTAGGGGCCAAGAGACCCAGTACTTC
.	TRBV11-2	.	TRBJ2-5	CASSTQGTQRETQYF	TGTGCCAGCAGCACACAAGGGACTCAGAGAGAGACCCAGTACTTC
.	TRBV7-2	TRBD1	TRBJ2-5	CASSYSDRVWETQYF	TGTGCCAGCAGCTACTCTGACAGGGTCTGGGAGACCCAGTACTTC
.	TRBV29-1	TRBD2	TRBJ2-3	CSVDRTSKQYF	TGCAGCGTTGATAGGACTAGCAAGCAGTATTTT
once	TRBV2	.	TRBJ1-4	CASSENHATNEKLFF	TGTGCCAGCAGTGAGAATCATGCAACTAATGAAAAACTGTTTTTT
.	TRBV19	.	TRBJ1-1	CASSTGRNAFF	TGTGCCAGTAGTACAGGGAGGAATGCTTTCTTT